A selection of T cell receptor beta chains follows, all from one sample in a study of control samples from healthy donors and cancer patients. This table comes from immunoSEQ multiplex PCR, and its TCRdb copy is limited to in-frame clones, with some not included. Seen here are around 110,000 clones, more than 70% observed once, and the top ten hold 2.3%. The sequencing sample was made of blood. Receptors originate from a woman in her seventies in good health. Each CDR3 is given with its conserved first and last residue. Fields, in order: J gene, D gene, clone size, V gene, CDR3 DNA, CDR3 protein. D genes are given only for firm matches. The size of a clone is reported for some rows only, either as once, few or many, or as a class for expanded clones.

J: TRBJ2-3
D: -
size: -
V: TRBV7-6
DNA: TGTGCCAGCAGCTTAGATGGAGATACGCAGTATTTT
CDR3: CASSLDGDTQYF

J: TRBJ2-1
D: TRBD2
size: -
V: TRBV3-1/TRBV3-2
DNA: TGTGCCAGCAGCCGTTTGCTAGCGGGGGACAATGAGCAGTTCTTC
CDR3: CASSRLLAGDNEQFF

J: TRBJ2-1
D: -
size: -
V: TRBV7-8
DNA: TGTGCCAGCAGCCCCTTAGCGGTTGGGGGGAATGAGCAGTTCTTC
CDR3: CASSPLAVGGNEQFF

J: TRBJ1-6
D: -
size: -
V: TRBV5-4
DNA: TGTGCCAGCAGCGACGGAGGCTCCTATAATTCACCCCTCCACTTT
CDR3: CASSDGGSYNSPLHF

J: TRBJ2-5
D: -
size: -
V: TRBV5-1
DNA: TGCGCCAGCAGCTTGGACGCTGAGGGGACCCAGTACTTC
CDR3: CASSLDAEGTQYF

J: TRBJ2-5
D: -
size: -
V: TRBV5-4
DNA: TGTGCCAGCAGCTTGGGACTAGTTCCAGGGGAGACCCAGTACTTC
CDR3: CASSLGLVPGETQYF

J: TRBJ2-5
D: -
size: -
V: TRBV5-1
DNA: TGCGCCAGCAGCTTGGCGGTCCACGAGACCCAGTACTTC
CDR3: CASSLAVHETQYF

J: TRBJ1-2
D: -
size: few
V: TRBV19
DNA: TGTGCCAGTAGCCCAGTTAACTATGGCTACACCTTC
CDR3: CASSPVNYGYTF

J: TRBJ2-1
D: -
size: -
V: TRBV7-2
DNA: TGTGCCAGCAGCTTAGTAGACAGGGTGCGGGGTGACAATGAGCAGTTCTTC
CDR3: CASSLVDRVRGDNEQFF

J: TRBJ1-3
D: TRBD1
size: -
V: TRBV18
DNA: TGTGCCAGCTCACCACGGTTAGGGACAGAGACTGGAAACACCATATATTTT
CDR3: CASSPRLGTETGNTIYF

J: TRBJ2-6
D: -
size: -
V: TRBV11-1
DNA: TGTGCCAGCAGCTTATTCCGATCCGCTGGGGCCAACGTCCTGACTTTC
CDR3: CASSLFRSAGANVLTF

J: TRBJ1-2
D: -
size: -
V: TRBV25-1
DNA: TGTGCCAGCAGTGATCCAGGGTATGGCTACACCTTC
CDR3: CASSDPGYGYTF

J: TRBJ1-3
D: -
size: -
V: TRBV4-2
DNA: TGTGCCAGCAGCCTCCGACCCCGGGATCTTAATTTCTACTCTGGAAACACCATATATTTT
CDR3: CASSLRPRDLNFYSGNTIYF

J: TRBJ1-2
D: -
size: -
V: TRBV6-1
DNA: TGTGCCAGCAGTGAAGCGGTGGCCTCTGGCTACACCTTC
CDR3: CASSEAVASGYTF

J: TRBJ1-1
D: -
size: -
V: TRBV5-1
DNA: TGCGCCAGCAGCTTGTTTGGGACGGCGAACACTGAAGCTTTCTTT
CDR3: CASSLFGTANTEAFF

J: TRBJ2-5
D: -
size: -
V: TRBV6-5
DNA: TGTGCCAGCTCAACACTCAGCGGTATTCGGTACTTC
CDR3: CASSTLSGIRYF

J: TRBJ1-2
D: TRBD1
size: -
V: TRBV7-2
DNA: TGTGCCAGCAGCCTCGACAGGGGGCCCTATGGCTACACCTTC
CDR3: CASSLDRGPYGYTF

J: TRBJ2-2
D: TRBD1
size: -
V: TRBV7-2
DNA: TGTGCCAGCAGCCAGGACAGGGCAAACACCGGGGAGCTGTTTTTT
CDR3: CASSQDRANTGELFF

J: TRBJ2-1
D: TRBD1
size: -
V: TRBV12-3/TRBV12-4
DNA: TGTGCCAGCAGCACGGACAGGGGCAATGAGCAGTTCTTC
CDR3: CASSTDRGNEQFF

J: TRBJ2-5
D: -
size: -
V: TRBV4-1
DNA: TGCGCCAGCAATCCGTCGAGGAGTTCGGAGACCCAGTACTTC
CDR3: CASNPSRSSETQYF

J: TRBJ2-1
D: -
size: -
V: TRBV14
DNA: TGTGCCAGCAGCCCCACCCGACACGAGCAGTTCTTC
CDR3: CASSPTRHEQFF

J: TRBJ2-1
D: TRBD2
size: -
V: TRBV6-2/TRBV6-3
DNA: TGTGCCAGCAGTTTCGGCGGGGGATACAATGAGCAGTTCTTC
CDR3: CASSFGGGYNEQFF

J: TRBJ1-2
D: -
size: -
V: TRBV7-9
DNA: TGTGCCAGCAGCCCTTCAGGAGGGACCTATGGCTACACCTTC
CDR3: CASSPSGGTYGYTF

J: TRBJ2-4
D: -
size: -
V: TRBV2
DNA: TGTGCCAGCAGTCTACAGGGAGGGGGCAAAAACATTCAGTACTTC
CDR3: CASSLQGGGKNIQYF

J: TRBJ2-1
D: TRBD2
size: -
V: TRBV6-6
DNA: TGTGCCAGCAGTCACCGGGGGGACCGTAGCAATGAGCAGTTCTTC
CDR3: CASSHRGDRSNEQFF

J: TRBJ1-2
D: -
size: -
V: TRBV4-3
DNA: TGCGCCAGCAGCCAAGATATGCAGGGGAGCTATGGCTACACCTTC
CDR3: CASSQDMQGSYGYTF

J: TRBJ1-4
D: -
size: -
V: TRBV4-2
DNA: TGTGCCAGCAGCCAGAAGCAGGGGATTAATGAAAAACTGTTTTTT
CDR3: CASSQKQGINEKLFF